This paragraph covers one T cell receptor beta chain sequence. The sample belongs to a study of T cells in Graves' hyperthyroidism and ophthalmopathy. Germline assignment: CDR1 SGHNT and CDR2 YENEEA. This CDR3 comprises 15 residues. V lost 6 bases, J lost 2 bases, and 5 bases stayed unmatched. Graves' hyperthyroidism was deemed stable given no ophthalmopathy progression within 18 months. The TCR beta CDR3 regions underwent amplification using RNA transcripts as the source. When the TCR CDR3 underwent first-round RT-PCR, the HTBI primer set was used. MiXCR, run by TCRdb on the multiplex PCR reads, gives a single entry per CDR3 protein. The sample includes hundreds of thousands of distinct CDR3 sequences, 35% to 55% of them seen just once.

This receptor was identified in a woman aged 18-35 years with Graves' hyperthyroidism. The material sequenced was peripheral blood or thyroid tissue (not recorded which). V gene TRBV11-3 combines with J gene TRBJ1-2; 11 nucleotides align to TRBD1. The CDR3 DNA follows: TGTGCCAGCAGTCGGACAGGGGGCTTAAACTATGGCTACACCTTC. Protein: CASSRTGGLNYGYTF.